This note documents a single T cell receptor (beta chain) sequence. What it binds is not known. A junction boundary mismatches the germline segment, possibly from a read error. The source of the sample is a study of cytomegalovirus exposure and HLA in healthy donors. Study-level findings and limits: High sensitivity and specificity were reportedly achieved when the classifier diagnosed cytomegalovirus status. In a later analysis, TCR beta V- and J-gene trimming showed a link to a missense DCLRE1C variant.

60 Vbeta and 13 Jbeta primers were used in PCR. Sequencing used immunoSEQ multiplex PCR; TCRdb keeps in-frame clones, though not all of them. This table holds under 250,000 clones, about 72% found once. Germline assignment: CDR1 SEHNR and CDR2 FQNEAQ (reference sequence). The CDR3 contains 14 residues. The sequenced sample was PBMCs. The source of this sequence is a male donor in good health and CMV-seronegative. The chain joins TRBV7-9 to TRBJ2-5, with a tentative D call TRBD1 (6 bases). The CDR3, as DNA: TGTTCCAGCACCGCGACAGGAAGGGGAGAGACCCAGTACTTC. This encodes CSSTATGRGETQYF.